This T cell receptor (beta chain) was recorded in a study of blood T cell repertoires in COVID-19. Overall study: There were acute and convalescent COVID-19 samples, and they came from the United States, Italy and Spain. In each case, the material was cDNA or gDNA derived from T cells, B-cell-depleted T cells, or PBMCs.

In the original processing: Quantification of nucleated cells was approximated via reference gene primer amplification. Measured with immunoSEQ multiplex PCR; TCRdb has only the in-frame clones, and not every one. From that table come the V and J calls and clone size; the DNA was used to work out D and trimming. The sample holds 50,000 or so clones, about 90% seen once. CDR1 SNHLY and CDR2 FYNNEI come from the germline V gene. The V end lost 2 bases, the J end lost 2 bases, and 6 bases lay between the germline ends. This CDR3 has 13 amino acids. Sequenced: peripheral blood. This sequence was found in a human donor with active COVID-19. The donor label of this sample is uncertain. The rearrangement uses TRBV2 and TRBJ1-1, with a weak D call TRBD1 (5 bases). The CDR3 protein is CASSERGNTEAFF. The CDR3 DNA sequence: TGTGCCAGCAGTGAAAGGGGAAACACTGAAGCTTTCTTT.